This TCR beta chain was profiled in a study of T cell responses to AZD1222 COVID-19 vaccine. Study-wide results and caveats: Reports indicate that nearly half of spike-specific TCRs are directed at unmutated variant regions.

Germline V CDR1 and CDR2: LNHDA, SQIVND (reference sequence). CDR3 length: 13 residues. V lost 3 bases and J 6 bases, leaving 11 bases between the germline ends. This clone was counted ten times or more. What it binds is unknown. Assay used: immunoSEQ multiplex PCR; TCRdb lists only in-frame clones, some missing. The data contain about 140,000 clones, more than 90% of them singletons. The rearrangement joins TRBV19 to TRBJ1-1; D is uncertain. Sequenced material: peripheral blood, taken on day 0 of AZD1222 vaccination. This receptor was taken from an adult in good health. The CDR3 nucleotides read TGTGCCAGTAGTATCCGGGGAATGGCTGAAGCTTTCTTT. Residues: CASSIRGMAEAFF.